Here is one T cell receptor beta chain with its context. Its specificity is not known. Produced via immunoSEQ multiplex PCR; TCRdb's table is partial and in-frame only. The table records approximately 76,000 clones, approximately 80% of them present only once. This sample stems from a study of graft-versus-host responses after intestinal transplantation. Overall study: All recipients were given anti-thymocyte globulin induction, and tacrolimus and steroids were then administered for roughly three years. Study-wide results and caveats: Association was observed between peak circulating GvH clone levels and early post-transplant HvG declines.

Germline CDR1 reads SGHTA; CDR2 reads FQGNSA. V was shortened by 5 bases and J by 11 bases, with 10 bases between the two germline ends. The CDR3 sequence is 12 residues long. This specimen consisted of unstimulated CD4+ T cells sorted from spleen or lymph node cells, obtained before transplant. The chain links TRBV7-2 to TRBJ1-6; D gene uncertain. The clonotype comes from a human donor who was the organ donor for an intestinal transplant. The CDR3 region has the DNA TGTGCCAGCAGCGGAGACGGTGCACCCCTCCACTTT. It translates to CASSGDGAPLHF.